These T cell receptor beta chains were read from a single sample in a study of blood T cells in healthy people across ages. TCRdb ran MiXCR on the 5' RACE reads and lists one entry per CDR3 protein. The repertoire includes around 1,800,000 distinct CDR3 sequences, about two fifths of them detected once, and 20% to 25% sits in the top ten. The sample was blood. The receptors were gathered from a human donor in good health. Each CDR3 is given with its conserved first and last residue. D genes are given only for firm matches. The listing skips clone size in some rows; elsewhere it reads once, few, many or a size class.

J,V,D,size,DNA,CDR3
TRBJ2-7,TRBV5-1,.,few,TGCGCCAGCAGCTTGACGGGCCCTGAGCAGTACTTC,CASSLTGPEQYF
TRBJ1-1,TRBV29-1,.,.,TGCAGCGTTGCCCGTCAGCGCTTGAACACTGAAGCTTTCTTT,CSVARQRLNTEAFF
TRBJ1-1,TRBV20-1,.,.,TGCAGTGTTCGGACAGTCGCTGAAGCTTTCTTT,CSVRTVAEAFF
TRBJ1-2,TRBV4-3,.,.,TGCGCCAGCAGCCAAGTAATAGGACAGCTTAACTATGGCTACACCTTC,CASSQVIGQLNYGYTF
TRBJ2-5,TRBV7-3,TRBD2,many,TGTGCCAGCAGCCCAAGCGGGGCTGAGACCCAGTACTTC,CASSPSGAETQYF
TRBJ2-4,TRBV6-5,.,.,TGTGCCAGCAGTTACGGGCGAGGGCCTAAAAAAAACATTCAGTACTTC,CASSYGRGPKKNIQYF
TRBJ1-5,TRBV6-2/TRBV6-3,.,few,TGTGCCAGCAGACGGGACGGATTTAGCAATCAGCCCCAGCATTTT,CASRRDGFSNQPQHF
TRBJ2-4,TRBV15,.,few,TGTGCCACCAGCAGAGTGAGGGGCAGGGACATTCAGTACTTC,CATSRVRGRDIQYF
TRBJ2-7,TRBV5-1,TRBD2,many,TGCGCCAGCAGCTTGATGTCTAGCGGGGGAGACGAGCAGTACTTC,CASSLMSSGGDEQYF
TRBJ1-2,TRBV7-2,TRBD1,many,TGTGCCAGCAGCTTTACAGGGGATGGCTACACCTTC,CASSFTGDGYTF
TRBJ2-3,TRBV2,.,.,TGTGCCAGCAAACGGGAGAGCACAGATACGCAGTATTTT,CASKRESTDTQYF
TRBJ2-7,TRBV6-1,.,few,TGTGCCAGCAGTGAAGCAGGGTTTCAGGCCGCCTACGAGCAGTACTTC,CASSEAGFQAAYEQYF
TRBJ2-7,TRBV20-1,.,.,TGCAGTGCTAGACAATTCCGGGCCCTCAGCCACGAGCAGTACTTC,CSARQFRALSHEQYF
TRBJ2-3,TRBV9,.,.,TGTGCCAGCAGCGCTTCTATGGATACGCAGTATTTT,CASSASMDTQYF
TRBJ1-2,TRBV29-1,.,.,TGCAGCGTTGCAACAGGTCGGGTTCATGGCTACACCTTC,CSVATGRVHGYTF
TRBJ1-5,TRBV9,.,.,TGTGCCAGCAGCGTCGATAATCAGCCCCAGCATTTT,CASSVDNQPQHF
TRBJ2-2,TRBV12-3/TRBV12-4,.,.,TGTGCCAGCAGTTTTGAGGGGTCCGGGGAGCTGTTTTTT,CASSFEGSGELFF
TRBJ1-1,TRBV5-5,.,.,TGTGCCGGCAGCCCCGGGCCCCACACTGAAGCTTTCTTT,CAGSPGPHTEAFF
TRBJ2-7,TRBV7-2,.,few,TGTGCCAGCAGCTTACTTCCCGGGATAGCGAGGTCCTACGAGCAGTACTTC,CASSLLPGIARSYEQYF
TRBJ2-1,TRBV20-1,TRBD1,few,TGCAGTGCTAGGGGTATTGGGGGACAGGGTATCTATGAGCAGTTCTTC,CSARGIGGQGIYEQFF
TRBJ2-7,TRBV6-2/TRBV6-3,TRBD1,.,TGTGCCAGCAGAGACCGGGATCTCGACAGGGTTTCCTACAATGAGCAGTACTTC,CASRDRDLDRVSYNEQYF
TRBJ2-3,TRBV28,TRBD1,.,TGTGCCGGCAGTTTGGGACAGACCTACACAGATACGCAGTATTTT,CAGSLGQTYTDTQYF
TRBJ1-2,TRBV29-1,TRBD1,few,TGCAGCGTTGAAGATACGGACAGGGACGCCTATGGCTACACCTTC,CSVEDTDRDAYGYTF
TRBJ2-1,TRBV7-8,.,few,TGTGCCAGCAGCTTAATAGCGTCGACTCGAGAATACAATGAGCAGTTCTTC,CASSLIASTREYNEQFF
TRBJ2-1,TRBV29-1,.,.,TGCAGCGTTGATAGGGGTAGCTCCTACGAGCAGTTCTTC,CSVDRGSSYEQFF
TRBJ2-1,TRBV15,.,few,TGTGCCACCAGCAGAGATGGGCGGGGTCTCTACAATGAGCAGTTCTTC,CATSRDGRGLYNEQFF
TRBJ2-7,TRBV5-1,TRBD1,.,TGCGCCAGCGGCAGGGGACAGGGGACCTACGAGCAGTACTTC,CASGRGQGTYEQYF
TRBJ1-4,TRBV4-2,.,.,TGTGCCAGCAGCACCCCAGGGACTAATGAAAAACTGTTTTTT,CASSTPGTNEKLFF
TRBJ2-1,TRBV7-9,.,.,TGTGCCAGCAGCTTCTGGGGTGTTTCCTACAATGAGCAGTTCTTC,CASSFWGVSYNEQFF
TRBJ2-2,TRBV6-2/TRBV6-3,.,.,TGTGCCAGCAGAGAGGGGGGACTCACGACCGGGGAGCTGTTTTTT,CASREGGLTTGELFF
TRBJ1-1,TRBV29-1,.,few,TGCAGCGTTGAAGTGGACAGAAACACTGAAGCTTTCTTT,CSVEVDRNTEAFF
TRBJ2-5,TRBV9,TRBD2,.,TGTGCCAGCAGCGCCCTTAGCGGGGGCGCGGGGGAGACCCAGTACTTC,CASSALSGGAGETQYF
TRBJ2-3,TRBV10-3,.,.,TGTGCCATCAAGGGAAGGGGGGATATCACAGATACGCAGTATTTT,CAIKGRGDITDTQYF
TRBJ2-1,TRBV4-3,TRBD2,few,TGCGCCAGCAGCCAATTAGCGGGGGACTACAATGAGCAGTTCTTC,CASSQLAGDYNEQFF
TRBJ1-2,TRBV30,.,.,TGTGCCTTGGAGGTCCCAGGTCCGCGCACCTTC,CALEVPGPRTF
TRBJ2-7,TRBV4-2,TRBD1,few,TGTGCCAGCAGCCAAGATCCCCGGACAGGGGAGCTCGAGCAGTACTTC,CASSQDPRTGELEQYF
TRBJ2-5,TRBV6-6,.,.,TGTGCCAGCAGTCGACTAGAGGTTCGTGAGACCCAGTACTTC,CASSRLEVRETQYF
TRBJ1-4,TRBV9,.,.,TGTGCCAGCAGCGTAGGTGGGGGAACTAATGAAAAACTGTTTTTT,CASSVGGGTNEKLFF
TRBJ2-5,TRBV20-1,.,few,TGCAGTTTAGCCACTAGAACCCAAGAGACCCAGTACTTC,CSLATRTQETQYF
TRBJ2-5,TRBV7-8,.,few,TGTGCCAGCAGCTTATACAGGGCCTCCCAAGAGACCCAGTACTTC,CASSLYRASQETQYF